This entry concerns a single TCR beta chain. Its antigen is not known. Included in the TCR beta cDNA libraries were unique molecular identifiers. T cells numbering 1 to 10 million yielded about 500,000 cDNA molecules. TCRdb ran MiXCR on the PCR reads and lists one entry per CDR3 protein. The data hold 820,000 or so distinct CDR3 sequences, with under 70% observed a single time. These data come from a study of post-analysis software for immune sequencing data. For the study at large: Patients with relapsing-remitting, secondary progressive and progressive-relapsing multiple sclerosis courses were all represented. Overall study results and limits: Normalized Chao1 diversity was significantly lower in multiple sclerosis patients than in controls. Clustering by F measure revealed strong co-clustering among samples prepared together in one batch.

This receptor was obtained from a girl under 18 with multiple sclerosis. Sequenced sample: blood.

The CDR3 sequence: CASIGQPFYTEAFF. The CDR3 DNA is TGTGCCAGCATAGGACAGCCTTTTTACACTGAAGCTTTCTTT. This chain joins TRBV12-3 or TRBV12-4 and TRBJ1-1; a weak D match, TRBD1 (6 bases). Trimming cost V 7 bases and J 3 bases, with 15 bases left between them. CDR3 length: 14 residues.